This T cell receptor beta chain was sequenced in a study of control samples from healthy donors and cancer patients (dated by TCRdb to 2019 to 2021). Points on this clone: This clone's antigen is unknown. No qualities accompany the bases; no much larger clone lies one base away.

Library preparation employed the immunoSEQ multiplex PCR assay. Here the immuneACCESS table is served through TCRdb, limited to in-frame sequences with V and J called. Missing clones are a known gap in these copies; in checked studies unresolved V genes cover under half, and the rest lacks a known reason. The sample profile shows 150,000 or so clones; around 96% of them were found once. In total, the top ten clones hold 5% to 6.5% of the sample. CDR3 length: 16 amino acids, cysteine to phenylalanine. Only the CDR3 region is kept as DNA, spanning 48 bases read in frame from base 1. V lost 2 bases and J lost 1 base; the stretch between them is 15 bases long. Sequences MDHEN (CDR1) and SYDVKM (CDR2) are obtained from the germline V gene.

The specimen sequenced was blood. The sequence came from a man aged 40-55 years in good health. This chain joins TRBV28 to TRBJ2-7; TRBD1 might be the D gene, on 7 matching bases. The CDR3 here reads CASSLGGGGGSYEQYF. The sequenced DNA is TGTGCCAGCAGTTTAGGTGGAGGGGGCGGATCCTACGAGCAGTACTTC. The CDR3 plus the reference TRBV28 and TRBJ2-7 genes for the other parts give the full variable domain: DVKVTQSSRYLVKRTGEKVFLECVQDMDHENMFWYRQDPGLGLRLIYFSYDVKMKEKGDIPEGYSVSREKKERFSLILESASTNQTSMYLCASSLGGGGGSYEQYFGPGTRLTVT.